This T cell receptor (beta chain) was recovered during a study of spatial heterogeneity in lung cancer. Across the study: Sequence detection consistently recorded a greater number of beta-chain than alpha-chain sequences. Within raw reads, each unique TCR and UMI combination appeared on average more than ten times.

This clonotype was counted at least ten times. The time point denotes: sample taken at primary tumor resection. The study sequenced unsorted whole RNA from tumor, nontumor lung or frozen PBMC. One entry per CDR3 protein, called by TCRdb with MiXCR from the 5' RACE reads. The sample carries tens of thousands of distinct CDR3 sequences, roughly 12% recorded once. This sequence originates from a male donor with early-stage non-small cell lung cancer. Here the sequenced sample was PBMCs, taken at surgery.

The CDR3 DNA follows: TGCAGCGGTATTCAGGGTGGGGCTTTCTTT. It encodes CSGIQGGAFF. The chain has TRBV29-1 and TRBJ1-1, with D possibly TRBD1 on 5 matching bases. The CDR3 consists of 10 residues. Germline-derived CDR1 and CDR2 are SQVTM and ANQGSEA. The V end lost 7 bases, the J end lost 11 bases, and 14 bases lay between the germline ends.